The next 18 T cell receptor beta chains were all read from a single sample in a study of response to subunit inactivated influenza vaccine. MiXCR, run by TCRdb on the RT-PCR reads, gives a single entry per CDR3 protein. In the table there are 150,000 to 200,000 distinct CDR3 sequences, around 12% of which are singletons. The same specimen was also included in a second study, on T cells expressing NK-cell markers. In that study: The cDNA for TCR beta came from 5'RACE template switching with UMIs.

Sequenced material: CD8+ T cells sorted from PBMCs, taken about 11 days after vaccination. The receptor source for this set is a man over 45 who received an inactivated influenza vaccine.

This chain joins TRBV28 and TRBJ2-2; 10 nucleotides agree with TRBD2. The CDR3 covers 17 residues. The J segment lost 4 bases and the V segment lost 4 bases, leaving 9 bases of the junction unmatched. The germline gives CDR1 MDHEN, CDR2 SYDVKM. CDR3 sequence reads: CASSSSQREGPTGELFF. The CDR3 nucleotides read TGTGCCAGCAGTTCCTCCCAGCGGGAGGGACCCACCGGGGAGCTGTTTTTT.

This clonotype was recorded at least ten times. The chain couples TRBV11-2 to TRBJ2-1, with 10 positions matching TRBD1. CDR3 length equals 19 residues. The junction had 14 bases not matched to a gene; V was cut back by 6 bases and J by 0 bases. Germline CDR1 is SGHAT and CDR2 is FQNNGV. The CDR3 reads CASRGPGTGVRSSYNEQFF. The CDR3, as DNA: TGTGCCAGCAGGGGACCCGGGACAGGGGTCCGGAGCTCCTACAATGAGCAGTTCTTC. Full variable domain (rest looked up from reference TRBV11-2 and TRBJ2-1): EAGVAQSPRYKIIEKRQSVAFWCNPISGHATLYWYQQILGQGPKLLIQFQNNGVVDDSQLPKDRFSAERLKGVDSTLKIQPAKLEDSAVYLCASRGPGTGVRSSYNEQFFGPGTRLTVL.

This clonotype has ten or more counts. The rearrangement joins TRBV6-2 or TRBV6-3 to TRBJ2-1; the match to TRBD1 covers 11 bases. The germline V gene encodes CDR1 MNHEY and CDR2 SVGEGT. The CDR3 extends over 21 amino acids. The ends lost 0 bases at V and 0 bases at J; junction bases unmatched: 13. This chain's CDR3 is CASSYSSWTGGAGSSYNEQFF. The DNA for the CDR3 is TGTGCCAGCAGTTACTCTAGCTGGACAGGGGGCGCGGGAAGCTCCTACAATGAGCAGTTCTTC.

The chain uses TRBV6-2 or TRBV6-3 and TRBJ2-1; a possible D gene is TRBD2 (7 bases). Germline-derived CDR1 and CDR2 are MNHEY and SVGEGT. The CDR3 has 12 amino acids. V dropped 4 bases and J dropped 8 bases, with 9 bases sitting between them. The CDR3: CASSSGGDEQFF. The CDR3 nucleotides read TGTGCCAGCAGTTCGGGGGGCGATGAGCAGTTCTTC.

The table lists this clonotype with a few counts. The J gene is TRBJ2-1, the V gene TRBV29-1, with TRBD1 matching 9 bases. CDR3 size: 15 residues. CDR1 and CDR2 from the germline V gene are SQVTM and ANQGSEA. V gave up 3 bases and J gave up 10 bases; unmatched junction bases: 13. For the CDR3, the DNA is TGCAGCGTTGATCCCGGGACAGGGCACCATTTGGAGCAGTTCTTC. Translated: CSVDPGTGHHLEQFF.

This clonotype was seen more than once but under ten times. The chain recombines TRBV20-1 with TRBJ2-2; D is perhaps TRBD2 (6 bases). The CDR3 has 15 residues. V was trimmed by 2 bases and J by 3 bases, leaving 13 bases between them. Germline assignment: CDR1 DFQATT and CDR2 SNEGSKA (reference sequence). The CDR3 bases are TGCAGTGCTAGAAAGGTTTGGGGGGACACCGGGGAGCTGTTTTTT. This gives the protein CSARKVWGDTGELFF.

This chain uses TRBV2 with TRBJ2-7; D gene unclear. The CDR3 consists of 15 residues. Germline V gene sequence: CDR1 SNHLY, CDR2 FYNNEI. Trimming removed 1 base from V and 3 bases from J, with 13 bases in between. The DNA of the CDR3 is TGTGCCAGCAGTGAAGGTGTACGACCGAGCTACGAGCAGTACTTC. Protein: CASSEGVRPSYEQYF.

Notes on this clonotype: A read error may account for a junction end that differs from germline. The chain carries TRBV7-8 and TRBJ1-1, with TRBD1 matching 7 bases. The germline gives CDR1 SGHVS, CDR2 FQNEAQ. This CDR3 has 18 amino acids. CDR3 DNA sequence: TGTCCCAGCAGCCCGGACTCGACAGGGTTCGACGGGAACACTGAAGCTTTCTTT. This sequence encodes CPSSPDSTGFDGNTEAFF.

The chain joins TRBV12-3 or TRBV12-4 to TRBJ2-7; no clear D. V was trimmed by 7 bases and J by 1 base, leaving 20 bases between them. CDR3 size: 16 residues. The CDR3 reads CASNSGQSSGSYEQYF. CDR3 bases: TGTGCCAGCAACTCGGGTCAGTCAAGTGGGTCCTACGAGCAGTACTTC.

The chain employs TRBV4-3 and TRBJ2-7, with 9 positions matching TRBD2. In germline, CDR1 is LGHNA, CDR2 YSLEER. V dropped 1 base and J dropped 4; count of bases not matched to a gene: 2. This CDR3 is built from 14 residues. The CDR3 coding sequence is TGCGCCAGCAGCCAAGGCGGGAGGGCGTACGAGCAGTACTTC. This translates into CASSQGGRAYEQYF.

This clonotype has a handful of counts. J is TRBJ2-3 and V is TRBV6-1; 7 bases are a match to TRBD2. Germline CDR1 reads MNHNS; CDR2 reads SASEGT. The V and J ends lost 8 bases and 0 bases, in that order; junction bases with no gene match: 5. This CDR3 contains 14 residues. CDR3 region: CASWGGSSTDTQYF. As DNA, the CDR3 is TGTGCCAGCTGGGGAGGGTCGAGCACAGATACGCAGTATTTT.

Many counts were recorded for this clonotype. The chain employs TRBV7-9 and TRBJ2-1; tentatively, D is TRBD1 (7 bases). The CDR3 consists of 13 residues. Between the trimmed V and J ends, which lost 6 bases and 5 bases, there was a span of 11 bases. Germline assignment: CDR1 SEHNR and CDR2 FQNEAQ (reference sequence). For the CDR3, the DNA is TGTGCCAGCAGGGCGGGACAGCACAATGAGCAGTTCTTC. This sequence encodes CASRAGQHNEQFF.

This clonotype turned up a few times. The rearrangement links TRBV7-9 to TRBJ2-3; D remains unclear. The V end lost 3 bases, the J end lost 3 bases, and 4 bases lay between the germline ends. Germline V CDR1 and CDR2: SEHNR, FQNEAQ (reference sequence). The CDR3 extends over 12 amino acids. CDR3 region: CASSLWTDTQYF. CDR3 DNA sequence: TGTGCCAGCAGCTTGTGGACAGATACGCAGTATTTT.

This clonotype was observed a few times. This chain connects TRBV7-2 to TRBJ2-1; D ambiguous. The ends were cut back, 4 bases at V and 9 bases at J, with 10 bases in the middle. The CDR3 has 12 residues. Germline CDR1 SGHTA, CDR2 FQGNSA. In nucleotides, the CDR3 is TGTGCCAGCAGCTATCCGGGTACTGAGCAGTTCTTC. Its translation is CASSYPGTEQFF. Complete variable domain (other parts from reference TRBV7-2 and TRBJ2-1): GAGVSQSPSNKVTEKGKDVELRCDPISGHTALYWYRQSLGQGLEFLIYFQGNSAPDKSGLPSDRFSAERTGGSVSTLTIQRTQQEDSAVYLCASSYPGTEQFFGPGTRLTVL.

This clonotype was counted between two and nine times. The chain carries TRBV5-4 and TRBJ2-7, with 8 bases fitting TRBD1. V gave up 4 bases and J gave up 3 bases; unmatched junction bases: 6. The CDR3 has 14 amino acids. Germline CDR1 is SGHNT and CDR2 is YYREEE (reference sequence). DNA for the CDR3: TGTGCCAGCAGCCCCGCGGGACAGGACTACGAGCAGTACTTC. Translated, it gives CASSPAGQDYEQYF. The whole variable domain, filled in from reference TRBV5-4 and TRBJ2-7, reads ETGVTQSPTHLIKTRGQQVTLRCSSQSGHNTVSWYQQALGQGPQFIFQYYREEENGRGNFPPRFSGLQFPNYSSELNVNALELDDSALYLCASSPAGQDYEQYFGPGTRLTVT.

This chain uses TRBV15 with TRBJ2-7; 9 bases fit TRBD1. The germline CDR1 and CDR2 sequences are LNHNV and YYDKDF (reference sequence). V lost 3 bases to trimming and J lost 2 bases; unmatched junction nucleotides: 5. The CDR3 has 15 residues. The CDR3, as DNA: TGTGCCACCAGCAGTGGACAGGGGACTCCCTACGAGCAGTACTTC. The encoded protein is CATSSGQGTPYEQYF.

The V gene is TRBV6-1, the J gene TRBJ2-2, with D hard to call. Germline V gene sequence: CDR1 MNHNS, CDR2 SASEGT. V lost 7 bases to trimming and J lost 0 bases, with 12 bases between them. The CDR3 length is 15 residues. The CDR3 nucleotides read TGTGCCAGCAAGGAATGGGCAGCGAACACCGGGGAGCTGTTTTTT. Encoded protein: CASKEWAANTGELFF.

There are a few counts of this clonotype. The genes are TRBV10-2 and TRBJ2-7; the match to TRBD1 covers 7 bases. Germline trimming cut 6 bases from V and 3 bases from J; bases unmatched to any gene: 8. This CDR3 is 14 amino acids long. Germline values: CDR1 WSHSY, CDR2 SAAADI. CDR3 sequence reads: CASSEGWDSYEQYF. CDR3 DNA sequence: TGCGCCAGCAGCGAAGGGTGGGACAGCTACGAGCAGTACTTC.